The rows below give T cell receptor beta chains drawn from one sample of a study of somatic mutations in cytotoxic T cells in rheumatoid arthritis. Here immunoSEQ multiplex PCR was the method, and the copy in TCRdb shows in-frame clones only, minus some. The sample contains roughly 25,000 clones, 70% to 85% of which appear only once. The sample comprised CD8+ T cells sorted from blood. The origin of the receptors is a woman under 30 in good health. The CDR3 runs from the conserved cysteine through the conserved F or W. Fields, in order: D gene, V gene, J gene, clone size, CDR3 DNA, CDR3 protein. D genes are given only for firm matches. The size of a clone is reported for some rows only, either as once, few or many, or as a class for expanded clones.

D gene: NA; V gene: TRBV5-1; J gene: TRBJ1-2; clone size: NA; CDR3 DNA: TGCGCCAGCAGCCCGCCCGGGGGGGTTGTCTATGGCTACACCTTC; CDR3 protein: CASSPPGGVVYGYTF
D gene: NA; V gene: TRBV29-1; J gene: TRBJ2-1; clone size: NA; CDR3 DNA: TGCAGCGATAGGGCTAGCCCCTACTACAATGAGCAGTTCTTC; CDR3 protein: CSDRASPYYNEQFF
D gene: NA; V gene: TRBV19; J gene: TRBJ1-2; clone size: NA; CDR3 DNA: TGTGCCAGTAGTATAGATCTTGGCAGGGACCACTATGGCTACACCTTC; CDR3 protein: CASSIDLGRDHYGYTF
D gene: NA; V gene: TRBV6-5; J gene: TRBJ1-5; clone size: once; CDR3 DNA: TGTGCCAGCAGAGAGACGGGTAGCAATCAGCCCCAGCATTTT; CDR3 protein: CASRETGSNQPQHF
D gene: NA; V gene: TRBV28; J gene: TRBJ2-7; clone size: NA; CDR3 DNA: TGTGCCAGCAGTTTGGGCGTTGGGTACGAGCAGTACTTC; CDR3 protein: CASSLGVGYEQYF
D gene: NA; V gene: TRBV30; J gene: TRBJ1-1; clone size: once; CDR3 DNA: TGTGCCTGGAGTCCAGGAATGTTGAGCACTGAAGCTTTCTTT; CDR3 protein: CAWSPGMLSTEAFF
D gene: NA; V gene: TRBV27; J gene: TRBJ1-5; clone size: few; CDR3 DNA: TGTGCCAGCAGTTTTAGGAGTCAGCCCCAGCATTTT; CDR3 protein: CASSFRSQPQHF
D gene: NA; V gene: TRBV10-3; J gene: TRBJ2-3; clone size: NA; CDR3 DNA: TGTGCCATCAGTGAGTCGACAAGCCGCACAGATACGCAGTATTTT; CDR3 protein: CAISESTSRTDTQYF
D gene: NA; V gene: TRBV10-2; J gene: TRBJ1-1; clone size: NA; CDR3 DNA: TGCGCCAGCGGGGGAGAAACTGAAGCTTTCTTT; CDR3 protein: CASGGETEAFF
D gene: NA; V gene: TRBV2; J gene: TRBJ2-7; clone size: NA; CDR3 DNA: TGTGCCAGCAGTGAAGCGGCACTAGAGCAGTACTTC; CDR3 protein: CASSEAALEQYF
D gene: NA; V gene: TRBV7-9; J gene: TRBJ2-6; clone size: NA; CDR3 DNA: TGTGCCAGCAGCTTCGGTAGCGATCCGGGGGCTGGGGCCAACGTCCTGACTTTC; CDR3 protein: CASSFGSDPGAGANVLTF
D gene: NA; V gene: TRBV7-3; J gene: TRBJ2-2; clone size: NA; CDR3 DNA: TGTGCCAGCAGCTTATTGTCAGGGTCCGGGGAGCTGTTTTTT; CDR3 protein: CASSLLSGSGELFF
D gene: NA; V gene: TRBV30; J gene: TRBJ1-2; clone size: NA; CDR3 DNA: TGTGCCTGGACCCCAATGGTAGGCCGAGGGGGCTACACCTTC; CDR3 protein: CAWTPMVGRGGYTF
D gene: NA; V gene: TRBV5-4; J gene: TRBJ1-3; clone size: NA; CDR3 DNA: TGTGCCAGCAGGTCCGGGACGTCAAACACCATATATTTT; CDR3 protein: CASRSGTSNTIYF
D gene: NA; V gene: TRBV7-9; J gene: TRBJ2-5; clone size: NA; CDR3 DNA: TGTGCCAGCAGCTTAGGGGGGTTCAAGGAGACCCAGTACTTC; CDR3 protein: CASSLGGFKETQYF